The rows below give T cell receptor beta chains drawn from one sample of a study of OX40 agonist ivuxolimab in advanced cancers. The protocol was immunoSEQ multiplex PCR, while the TCRdb copy is restricted to in-frame clones and leaves out a portion. Of approximately 65,000 clones detected, about nine tenths appear once; the ten largest clones hold less than 0.4%. The sequences come from CD4+ or CD8+ T cells sorted from blood, collected in a trial of the OX40 agonist ivuxolimab. The receptors were gathered from an adult with an advanced solid tumor such as melanoma, head and neck, liver or kidney cancer. The CDR3 runs from the conserved cysteine through the conserved F or W. The D gene is left open where the match is weak. Clone size is given for some rows only: seen once, a few or many times, or a class if the clone is expanded.

size,J,D,V,CDR3
NA,TRBJ2-1,TRBD1,TRBV19,CASSIRQGNEQFF
NA,TRBJ2-7,NA,TRBV11-2,CASSLGLGDEQYF
NA,TRBJ1-4,TRBD1,TRBV19,CASTTDRVRGKLFF
few,TRBJ1-6,NA,TRBV21-1,CASSDHPVGGLNSPLHF
NA,TRBJ1-2,TRBD1,TRBV12-5,CASGFRTGGTNGYTF
NA,TRBJ2-5,TRBD2,TRBV18,CASSVGGDQETQYF
NA,TRBJ2-2,NA,TRBV7-2,CASSLGGADTGELFF
NA,TRBJ1-4,NA,TRBV10-3,CAITEGEGEKLFF
NA,TRBJ1-6,TRBD1,TRBV4-1,CASSQDPDRGWGSPLHF
NA,TRBJ1-6,NA,TRBV2,CASSERAGAYNSPLHF
NA,TRBJ2-1,TRBD1,TRBV5-1,CASSLAGTGVHNEQFF
NA,TRBJ2-7,NA,TRBV14,CASSQGGLKIYEQYF
NA,TRBJ1-1,TRBD1,TRBV19,CASTYAGQGNTEAFF
NA,TRBJ2-5,TRBD1,TRBV6-5,CASASGGAKTQYF
NA,TRBJ2-7,TRBD1,TRBV19,CASSIVQGISYEQYF
NA,TRBJ1-2,TRBD1,TRBV10-3,CAISAGTGGRNYGYTF
once,TRBJ2-1,NA,TRBV7-6,CASSLLNNEQFF
NA,TRBJ2-7,TRBD2,TRBV7-2,CASSLEGLAGRQGYEQYF
few,TRBJ2-1,NA,TRBV18,CASSLTDSPRDEQFF
NA,TRBJ1-2,NA,TRBV5-8,CASSLLGYGYTF
NA,TRBJ2-1,TRBD1,TRBV19,CASSTIQGLEQFF
NA,TRBJ1-6,NA,TRBV27,CASSPMGRSYNSPLHF
NA,TRBJ2-5,TRBD2,TRBV7-6,CASSQKAGGRETQYF
NA,TRBJ1-5,NA,TRBV19,CASSFKWGPQHF
NA,TRBJ2-2,NA,TRBV9,CASGGTNTGELFF
once,TRBJ2-5,TRBD1,TRBV4-1,CASSQGDSSGSYQETQYF
NA,TRBJ1-2,NA,TRBV2,CASSEVLYLNYGYTF
NA,TRBJ1-5,NA,TRBV5-3,CARSSGGQGQPQHF
NA,TRBJ2-7,NA,TRBV6-1,CASSEEGGTFYEQYF
NA,TRBJ1-2,NA,TRBV9,CASSVAGRLNYGYTF
NA,TRBJ2-3,TRBD2,TRBV11-2,CASSTLLAGTADTQYF
NA,TRBJ2-2,NA,TRBV6-6,CASSPRTSLFELFF
NA,TRBJ2-7,NA,TRBV2,CASSEARVDEQYF
NA,TRBJ2-7,NA,TRBV5-1,CASEYGQGGNEQYF
NA,TRBJ2-7,TRBD1,TRBV11-2,CASSPDSGQGAYEQYF
NA,TRBJ2-5,NA,TRBV6-1,CASSENRETQYF
few,TRBJ2-7,TRBD2,TRBV5-1,CASSLASISSSGDEQYF
NA,TRBJ2-1,NA,TRBV7-9,CASSLEWGSSYNEQFF
NA,TRBJ2-1,NA,TRBV11-2,CASSRGLYYSYNEQFF
few,TRBJ2-3,NA,TRBV12-5,CASGEDSITDTQYF
NA,TRBJ2-2,NA,TRBV6-1,CASSERAPTHTGELFF
NA,TRBJ2-2,TRBD2,TRBV6-1,CASSELAGGTGELFF
NA,TRBJ2-7,NA,TRBV9,CASSVGVGRNLYEQYF
NA,TRBJ1-4,NA,TRBV19,CASNRVNEKLFF